The rows below give T cell receptor beta chains drawn from one sample of a study of cytomegalovirus exposure and HLA in healthy donors. The repertoire was sequenced with immunoSEQ multiplex PCR; TCRdb's copy has only in-frame clones and lacks some. The top ten hold around 15% of the sample, which has 90,000 to 120,000 clones, approximately 79% seen once. The sequenced material came from PBMCs. The receptor set was obtained from a woman in her 40s in good health and CMV-seropositive. Both conserved end residues are trimmed from each CDR3. Each record gives: V gene, CDR3 protein.

V: TRBV5-1
CDR3: ASTTGGNYGYT

V: TRBV5-4
CDR3: ASSLDSPGYT

V: TRBV5-1
CDR3: ASSLGQGGPEAF

V: TRBV5-1
CDR3: ASSPTTGLADTQY

V: TRBV7-8
CDR3: ASSLSYEQY

V: TRBV9
CDR3: ASMGRGPDYGYT

V: TRBV5-1
CDR3: ASSLELQSGTEAF

V: TRBV18
CDR3: ASSPGLEGEY

V: TRBV15
CDR3: ATSSRASYGQY

V: TRBV5-1
CDR3: ASSLPDRGYTGELF

V: TRBV18
CDR3: ASSLRMGQGISGYT

V: TRBV2
CDR3: ASSLTTSTDY

V: TRBV6-1
CDR3: ASSGTSGGFPNNEQF

V: TRBV2
CDR3: ASSGPGYSNQPQH

V: TRBV7-8
CDR3: ASSPLQGKNEKLF

V: TRBV14
CDR3: ASSQNSPNTEAF

V: TRBV11-2
CDR3: ASEPDSSTDTQY

V: TRBV4-2
CDR3: ASSPGLVQGEDTQY

V: TRBV19
CDR3: ASSMAHNQPQH

V: TRBV19
CDR3: ASSVTGTSGSYEQF

V: TRBV11-2
CDR3: ASSGQGVPYEQY

V: TRBV2
CDR3: ASSPLERGGRNEQF

V: TRBV16
CDR3: ASSQSGRTQPQH

V: TRBV25-1
CDR3: ASTPSGPPGAEAF

V: TRBV19
CDR3: ASSIAATNEKLF

V: TRBV19
CDR3: ASSTGTGKAYEQY

V: TRBV7-9
CDR3: ASIGPGGRYGYT

V: TRBV11-2
CDR3: ASSLDGQNNEKLF

V: TRBV25-1
CDR3: ASSPRDSQWGGYT

V: TRBV29-1
CDR3: SVGVSNLGAEQY

V: TRBV6-1
CDR3: ASSRVRTADEAF

V: TRBV9
CDR3: ASRPGDIEAF

V: TRBV9
CDR3: ASSVSSGGGYEQY

V: TRBV30
CDR3: ALTRDRASSSYNEQF

V: TRBV27
CDR3: ASSSSAGEKGNEQF

V: TRBV30
CDR3: AGETTGTHGYT

V: TRBV25-1
CDR3: ASSPGQIYGYT

V: TRBV12-5
CDR3: ASALDRANEQY

V: TRBV5-4
CDR3: ASSRGTQTGTEAF

V: TRBV7-2
CDR3: ASSPSAGGFYNEQF

V: TRBV4-2
CDR3: ASSQDRREGEKLF

V: TRBV21-1
CDR3: ASSKERDLTGASYEQY

V: TRBV5-1
CDR3: ASSAQDYEQY

V: TRBV5-6
CDR3: ASTLDREVYFTEAF

V: TRBV6-1
CDR3: ASSVELRVNTEAF

V: TRBV19
CDR3: ASSSLAFSNQPQH

V: TRBV29-1
CDR3: SVEEGGADTGELF

V: TRBV6-1
CDR3: ASRPQTENQPQH

V: TRBV30
CDR3: AWSVPGVGTEAF